The T cell receptor beta chain described here comes from a study of cytomegalovirus exposure and HLA in healthy donors. Study-level findings and limits: There were 160 or so TCR beta chains listed as cytomegalovirus-associated. One later analysis, an examination of the roughly 130 validation repertoires, found that first-cohort TCR clusters tended to co-occur in them. In vitro, a few CMV-associated chains proved specific for CMV antigens.

The CDR3 extends over 18 amino acids. Germline V CDR1 and CDR2: MDHEN, SYDVKM. The V and J ends lost 7 bases and 3 bases respectively, with 24 bases between them. Profiled with immunoSEQ multiplex PCR; TCRdb holds only in-frame clones, not every one. The repertoire holds roughly 60,000 clones, with more than 90% as singletons. Points on this clone: Its target is unknown.

The chain recombines TRBV28 with TRBJ2-2; possibly TRBD2 for D (5 bases). The specimen sequenced was PBMCs. The source of this sequence is a man younger than 35 in good health and CMV-seronegative. The DNA for the CDR3 is TGTGCCAGCAACCATCCGCTGTCTAGCTTGAGGTACACCGGGGAGCTGTTTTTT. Its translation is CASNHPLSSLRYTGELFF. Filled out from reference TRBV28 and TRBJ2-2, the complete variable domain reads DVKVTQSSRYLVKRTGEKVFLECVQDMDHENMFWYRQDPGLGLRLIYFSYDVKMKEKGDIPEGYSVSREKKERFSLILESASTNQTSMYLCASNHPLSSLRYTGELFFGEGSRLTVL.